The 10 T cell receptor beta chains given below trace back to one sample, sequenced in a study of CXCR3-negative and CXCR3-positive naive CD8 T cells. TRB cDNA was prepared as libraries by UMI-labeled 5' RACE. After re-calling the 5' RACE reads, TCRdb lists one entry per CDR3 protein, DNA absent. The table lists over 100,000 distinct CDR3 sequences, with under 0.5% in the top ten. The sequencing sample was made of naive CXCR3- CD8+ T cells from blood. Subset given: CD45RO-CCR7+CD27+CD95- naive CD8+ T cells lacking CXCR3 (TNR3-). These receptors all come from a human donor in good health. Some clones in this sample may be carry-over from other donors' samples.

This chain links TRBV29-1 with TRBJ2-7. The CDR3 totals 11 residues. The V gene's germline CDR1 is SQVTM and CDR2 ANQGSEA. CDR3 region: CSVTVSYEQYF.

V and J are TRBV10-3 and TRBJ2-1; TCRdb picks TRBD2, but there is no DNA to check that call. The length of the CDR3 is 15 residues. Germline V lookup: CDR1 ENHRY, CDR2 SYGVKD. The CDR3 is CAISSADSSYNEQFF.

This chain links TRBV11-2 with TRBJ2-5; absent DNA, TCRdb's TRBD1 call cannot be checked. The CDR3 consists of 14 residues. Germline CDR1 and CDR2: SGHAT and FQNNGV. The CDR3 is CASSFWGQRETQYF.

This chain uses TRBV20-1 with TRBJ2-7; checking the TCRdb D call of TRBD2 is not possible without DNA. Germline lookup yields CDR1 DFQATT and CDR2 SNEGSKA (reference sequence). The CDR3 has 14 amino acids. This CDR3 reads CSARGTSGGHERYF.

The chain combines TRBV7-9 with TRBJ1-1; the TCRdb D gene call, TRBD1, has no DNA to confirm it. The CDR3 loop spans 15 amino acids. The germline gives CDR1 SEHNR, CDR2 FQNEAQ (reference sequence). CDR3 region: CASSQLTGSPTEAFF. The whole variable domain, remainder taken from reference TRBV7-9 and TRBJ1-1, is DTGVSQNPRHKITKRGQNVTFRCDPISEHNRLYWYRQTLGQGPEFLTYFQNEAQLEKSRLLSDRFSAERPKGSFSTLEIQRTEQGDSAMYLCASSQLTGSPTEAFFGQGTRLTVV.

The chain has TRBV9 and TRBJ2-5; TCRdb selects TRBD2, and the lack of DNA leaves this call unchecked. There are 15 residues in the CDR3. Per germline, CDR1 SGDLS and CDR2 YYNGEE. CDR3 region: CASSVEGSKLETQYF.

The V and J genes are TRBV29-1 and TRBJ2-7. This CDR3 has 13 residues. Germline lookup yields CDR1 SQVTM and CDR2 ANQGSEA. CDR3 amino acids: CSVRKDVSYEQYF.

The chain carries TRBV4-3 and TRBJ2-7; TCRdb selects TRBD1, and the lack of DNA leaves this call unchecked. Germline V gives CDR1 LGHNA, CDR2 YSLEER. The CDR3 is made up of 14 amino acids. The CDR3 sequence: CASSQGTGVDEQYF.

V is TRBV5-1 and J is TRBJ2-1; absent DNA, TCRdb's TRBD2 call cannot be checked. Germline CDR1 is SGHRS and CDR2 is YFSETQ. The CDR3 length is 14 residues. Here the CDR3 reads CASRLAGVNNEQFF.

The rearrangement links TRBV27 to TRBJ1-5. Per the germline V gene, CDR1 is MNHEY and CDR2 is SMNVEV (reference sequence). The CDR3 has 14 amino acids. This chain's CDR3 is CASSLGGLNQPQHF.